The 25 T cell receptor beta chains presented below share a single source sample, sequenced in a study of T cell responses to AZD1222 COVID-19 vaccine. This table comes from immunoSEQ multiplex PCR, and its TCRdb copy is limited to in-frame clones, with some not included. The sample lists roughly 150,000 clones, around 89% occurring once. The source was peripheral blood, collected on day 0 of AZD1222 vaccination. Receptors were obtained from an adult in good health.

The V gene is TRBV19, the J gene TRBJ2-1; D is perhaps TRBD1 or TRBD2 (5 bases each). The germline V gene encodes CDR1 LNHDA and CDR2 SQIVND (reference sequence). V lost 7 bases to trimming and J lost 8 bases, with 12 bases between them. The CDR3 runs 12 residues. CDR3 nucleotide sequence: TGTGCCAGTACCTCAGGGAGCCATGAGCAGTTCTTC. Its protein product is CASTSGSHEQFF.

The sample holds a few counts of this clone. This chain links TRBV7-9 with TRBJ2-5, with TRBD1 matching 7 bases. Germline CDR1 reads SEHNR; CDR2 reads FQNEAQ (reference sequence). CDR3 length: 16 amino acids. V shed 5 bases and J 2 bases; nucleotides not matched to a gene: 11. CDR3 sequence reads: CASSGRQGALQETQYF. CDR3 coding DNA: TGTGCCAGCAGCGGAAGACAGGGCGCCCTACAAGAGACCCAGTACTTC.

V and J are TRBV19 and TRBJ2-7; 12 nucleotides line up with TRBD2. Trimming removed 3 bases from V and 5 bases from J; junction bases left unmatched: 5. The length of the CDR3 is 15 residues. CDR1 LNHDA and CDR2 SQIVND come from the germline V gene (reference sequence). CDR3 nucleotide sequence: TGTGCCAGTAGTATTGGGGCTAGCGGGAGGGACGAGCAGTACTTC. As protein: CASSIGASGRDEQYF.

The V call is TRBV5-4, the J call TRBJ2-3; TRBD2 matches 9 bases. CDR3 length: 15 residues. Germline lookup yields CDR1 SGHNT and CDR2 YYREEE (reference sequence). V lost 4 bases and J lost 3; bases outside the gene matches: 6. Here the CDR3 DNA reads TGTGCCAGCAGCCAAGGGCTAGCGGGGACAGATACGCAGTATTTT. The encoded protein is CASSQGLAGTDTQYF. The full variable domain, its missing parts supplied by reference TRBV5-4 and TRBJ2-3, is ETGVTQSPTHLIKTRGQQVTLRCSSQSGHNTVSWYQQALGQGPQFIFQYYREEENGRGNFPPRFSGLQFPNYSSELNVNALELDDSALYLCASSQGLAGTDTQYFGPGTRLTVL.

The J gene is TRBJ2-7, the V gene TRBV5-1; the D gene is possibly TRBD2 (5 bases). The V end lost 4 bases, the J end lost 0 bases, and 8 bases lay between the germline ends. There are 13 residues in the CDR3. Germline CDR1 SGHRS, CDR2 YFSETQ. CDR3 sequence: CASSPTSSYEQYF. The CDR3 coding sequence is TGCGCCAGCAGCCCCACTAGCTCCTACGAGCAGTACTTC.

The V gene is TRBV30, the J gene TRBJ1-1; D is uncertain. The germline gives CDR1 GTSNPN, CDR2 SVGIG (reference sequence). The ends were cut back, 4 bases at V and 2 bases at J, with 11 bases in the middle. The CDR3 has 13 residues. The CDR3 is CAWTLEKNTEAFF. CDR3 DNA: TGTGCCTGGACTCTGGAGAAAAACACTGAAGCTTTCTTT.

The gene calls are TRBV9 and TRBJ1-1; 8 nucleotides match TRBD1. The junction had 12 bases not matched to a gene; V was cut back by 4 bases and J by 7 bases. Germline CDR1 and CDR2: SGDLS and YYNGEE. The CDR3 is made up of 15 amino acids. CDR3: CASSTSDRASGEAFF. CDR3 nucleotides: TGTGCCAGCAGCACCTCGGACAGGGCGTCTGGTGAAGCTTTCTTT. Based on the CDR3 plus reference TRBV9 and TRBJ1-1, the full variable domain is DSGVTQTPKHLITATGQRVTLRCSPRSGDLSVYWYQQSLDQGLQFLIQYYNGEERAKGNILERFSAQQFPDLHSELNLSSLELGDSALYFCASSTSDRASGEAFFGQGTRLTVV.

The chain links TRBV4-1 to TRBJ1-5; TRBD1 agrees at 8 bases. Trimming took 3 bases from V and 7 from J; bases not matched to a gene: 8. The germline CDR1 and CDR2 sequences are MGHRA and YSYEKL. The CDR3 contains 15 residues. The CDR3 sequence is CASSHDTGGGQPQHF. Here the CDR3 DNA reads TGCGCCAGCAGCCACGATACAGGGGGGGGACAGCCCCAGCATTTT.

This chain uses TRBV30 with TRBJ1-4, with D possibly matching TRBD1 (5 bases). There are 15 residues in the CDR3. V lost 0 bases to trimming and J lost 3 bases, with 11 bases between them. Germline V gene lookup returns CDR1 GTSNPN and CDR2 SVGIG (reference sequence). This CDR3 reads CAWSVQPGANEKLFF. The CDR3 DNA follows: TGTGCCTGGAGTGTACAACCGGGGGCTAATGAAAAACTGTTTTTT.

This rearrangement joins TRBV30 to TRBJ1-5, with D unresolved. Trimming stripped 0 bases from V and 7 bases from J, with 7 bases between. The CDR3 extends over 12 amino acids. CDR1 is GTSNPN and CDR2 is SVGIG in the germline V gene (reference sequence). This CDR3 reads CAWSVLGQPQHF. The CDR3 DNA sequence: TGTGCCTGGAGTGTACTCGGCCAGCCCCAGCATTTT.

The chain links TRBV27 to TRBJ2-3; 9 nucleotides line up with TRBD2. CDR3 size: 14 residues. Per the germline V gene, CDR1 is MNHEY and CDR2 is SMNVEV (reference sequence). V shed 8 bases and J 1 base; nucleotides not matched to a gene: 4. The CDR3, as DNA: TGTGCCAGCTTGCGGGGGGGAGGCACAGATACGCAGTATTTT. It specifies CASLRGGGTDTQYF.

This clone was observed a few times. The CDR3 is CASSTSQGAPGAGELFF. The DNA of the CDR3 is TGTGCCAGCAGCACCTCACAGGGGGCCCCGGGGGCCGGGGAGCTGTTTTTT. The chain uses TRBV27 and TRBJ2-2, with TRBD1 matching over 9 bases. The V and J ends lost 6 bases and 6 bases, in that order; junction bases with no gene match: 14. Germline lookup yields CDR1 MNHEY and CDR2 SMNVEV (reference sequence). CDR3 size: 17 residues.

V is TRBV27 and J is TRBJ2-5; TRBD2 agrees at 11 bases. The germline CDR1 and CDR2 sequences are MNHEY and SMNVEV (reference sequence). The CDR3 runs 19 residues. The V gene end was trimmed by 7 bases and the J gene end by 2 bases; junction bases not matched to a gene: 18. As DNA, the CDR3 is TGTGCCAGCACCCACATAGCTAGCGGGAGGATGAGGGGTCAAGAGACCCAGTACTTC. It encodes CASTHIASGRMRGQETQYF.

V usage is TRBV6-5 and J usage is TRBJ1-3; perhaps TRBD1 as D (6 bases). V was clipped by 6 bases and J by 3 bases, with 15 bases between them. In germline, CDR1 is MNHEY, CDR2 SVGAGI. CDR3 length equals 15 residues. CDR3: CASSKQGELGNTIYF. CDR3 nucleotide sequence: TGTGCCAGCAGCAAACAGGGAGAGCTTGGAAACACCATATATTTT.

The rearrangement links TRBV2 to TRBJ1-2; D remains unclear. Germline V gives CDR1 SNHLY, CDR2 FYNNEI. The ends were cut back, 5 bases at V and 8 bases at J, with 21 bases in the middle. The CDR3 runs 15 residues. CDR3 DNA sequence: TGTGCCAGCAGTCGAACCGGAGATTCCGGTGGGGGCTACACCTTC. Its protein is CASSRTGDSGGGYTF.

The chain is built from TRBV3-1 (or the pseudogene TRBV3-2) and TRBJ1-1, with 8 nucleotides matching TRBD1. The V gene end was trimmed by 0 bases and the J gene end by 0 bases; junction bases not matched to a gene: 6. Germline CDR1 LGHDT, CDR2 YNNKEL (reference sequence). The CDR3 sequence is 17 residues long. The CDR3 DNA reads TGTGCCAGCAGCCAAGATGACCAGGGGGCCCTGAACACTGAAGCTTTCTTT. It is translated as CASSQDDQGALNTEAFF.

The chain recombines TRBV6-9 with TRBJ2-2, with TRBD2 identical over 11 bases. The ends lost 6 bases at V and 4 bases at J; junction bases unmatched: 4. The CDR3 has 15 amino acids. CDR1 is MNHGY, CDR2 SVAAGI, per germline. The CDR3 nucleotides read TGTGCCAGCAGCCTAGCGGGGGGATTCACCGGGGAGCTGTTTTTT. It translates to CASSLAGGFTGELFF.

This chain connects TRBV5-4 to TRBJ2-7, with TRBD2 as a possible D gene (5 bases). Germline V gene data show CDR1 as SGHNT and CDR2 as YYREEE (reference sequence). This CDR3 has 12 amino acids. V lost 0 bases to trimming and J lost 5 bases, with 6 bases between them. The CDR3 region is CASSLAGNEQYF. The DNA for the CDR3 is TGTGCCAGCAGCTTGGCCGGGAACGAGCAGTACTTC.

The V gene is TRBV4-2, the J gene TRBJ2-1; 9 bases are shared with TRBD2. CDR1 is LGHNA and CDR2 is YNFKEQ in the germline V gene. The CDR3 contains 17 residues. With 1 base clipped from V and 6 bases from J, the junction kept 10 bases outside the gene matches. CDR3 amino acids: CASSQGHGGGAVNEQFF. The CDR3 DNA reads TGTGCCAGCAGCCAAGGTCATGGCGGGGGGGCAGTCAATGAGCAGTTCTTC.

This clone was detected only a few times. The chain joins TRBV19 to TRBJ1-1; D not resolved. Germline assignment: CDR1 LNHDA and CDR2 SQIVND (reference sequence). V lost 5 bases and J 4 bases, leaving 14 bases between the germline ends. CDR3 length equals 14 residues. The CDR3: CASSPQSEGTEAFF. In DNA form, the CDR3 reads TGTGCCAGTAGTCCTCAGTCGGAGGGCACTGAAGCTTTCTTT.

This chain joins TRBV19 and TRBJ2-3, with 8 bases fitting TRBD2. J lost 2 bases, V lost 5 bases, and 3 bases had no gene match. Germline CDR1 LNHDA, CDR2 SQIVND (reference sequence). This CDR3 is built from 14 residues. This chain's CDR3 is CASSDGRATDTQYF. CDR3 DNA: TGTGCCAGTAGTGACGGGAGGGCCACAGATACGCAGTATTTT.

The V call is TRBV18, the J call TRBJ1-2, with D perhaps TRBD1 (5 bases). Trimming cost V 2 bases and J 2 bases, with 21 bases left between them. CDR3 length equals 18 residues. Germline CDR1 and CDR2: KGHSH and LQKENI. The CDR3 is CASSPSASQGERNYGYTF. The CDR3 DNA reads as TGTGCCAGCTCACCATCGGCTAGTCAGGGTGAAAGGAACTATGGCTACACCTTC.

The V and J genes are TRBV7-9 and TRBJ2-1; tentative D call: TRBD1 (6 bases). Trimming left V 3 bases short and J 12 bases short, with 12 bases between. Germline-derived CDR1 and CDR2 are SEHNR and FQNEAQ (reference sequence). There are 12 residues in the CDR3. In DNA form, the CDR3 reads TGTGCCAGCAGCTTCCCAGGGGAAGTGCAGTTCTTC. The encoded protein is CASSFPGEVQFF. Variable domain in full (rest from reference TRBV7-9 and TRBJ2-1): DTGVSQNPRHKITKRGQNVTFRCDPISEHNRLYWYRQTLGQGPEFLTYFQNEAQLEKSRLLSDRFSAERPKGSFSTLEIQRTEQGDSAMYLCASSFPGEVQFFGPGTRLTVL.

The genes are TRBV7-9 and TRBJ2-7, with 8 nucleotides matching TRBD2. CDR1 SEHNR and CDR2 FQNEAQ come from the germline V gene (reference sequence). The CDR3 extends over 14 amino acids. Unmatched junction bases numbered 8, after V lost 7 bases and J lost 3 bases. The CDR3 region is CASTSRGTSYEQYF. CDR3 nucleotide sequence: TGTGCCAGCACCTCAAGGGGGACTAGCTACGAGCAGTACTTC. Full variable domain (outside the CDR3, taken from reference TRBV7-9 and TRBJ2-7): DTGVSQNPRHKITKRGQNVTFRCDPISEHNRLYWYRQTLGQGPEFLTYFQNEAQLEKSRLLSDRFSAERPKGSFSTLEIQRTEQGDSAMYLCASTSRGTSYEQYFGPGTRLTVT.

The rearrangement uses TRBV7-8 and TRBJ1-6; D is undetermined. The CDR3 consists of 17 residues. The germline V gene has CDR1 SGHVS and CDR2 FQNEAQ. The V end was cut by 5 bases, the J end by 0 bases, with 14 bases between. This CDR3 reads CASSHSYGSSYNSPLHF. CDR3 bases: TGTGCCAGCAGCCATTCCTATGGGAGCTCCTATAATTCACCCCTCCACTTT.